Listed below are T cell receptor beta chains from one sample, sequenced in a study of blood T cell repertoires in COVID-19. The assay was immunoSEQ multiplex PCR, and TCRdb's table has in-frame clones only and misses some. The repertoire holds roughly 190,000 clones, roughly nine tenths seen once, with about 3.5% in the top ten. Sequencing input: peripheral blood. Receptors originate from a man aged 70-80 years with acute or convalescent COVID-19. Both conserved end residues are part of each CDR3. A D gene is named only where the DNA matches it firmly. Size is omitted from some rows. Given values are once, few, many or a class for expanded clones.

DNA: TGTGCCAGCAGCTTAGAGGGAGGCGACACCGGGGAGCTGTTTTTT
CDR3: CASSLEGGDTGELFF
V: TRBV7-3
J: TRBJ2-2
size: .
D: .

DNA: TGTGCCAGCAGTGAAGTTGGCGGGGCCGCTGAAGCTTTCTTT
CDR3: CASSEVGGAAEAFF
V: TRBV6-1
J: TRBJ1-1
size: .
D: .

DNA: TGCAGCGGTGCCCCGCCGGAGTTCTTC
CDR3: CSGAPPEFF
V: TRBV29-1
J: TRBJ2-1
size: .
D: .

DNA: TGCGCCAGCAGTGGGCAGGGCTCGGAAAAACTGTTTTTT
CDR3: CASSGQGSEKLFF
V: TRBV5-1
J: TRBJ1-4
size: few
D: .

DNA: TGCGCCAGCAGCCAAGAATTGGCGGGGGGAACAGATACGCAGTATTTT
CDR3: CASSQELAGGTDTQYF
V: TRBV4-3
J: TRBJ2-3
size: .
D: TRBD2

DNA: TGTGCCAGCAGCCACTCCTCCGGCAGGGCGGATGATACGCAGTATTTT
CDR3: CASSHSSGRADDTQYF
V: TRBV3-1/TRBV3-2
J: TRBJ2-3
size: .
D: .

DNA: TGTGCCAGCAGCCAACCTTTAGCGACCTCCTACAATGAGCAGTTCTTC
CDR3: CASSQPLATSYNEQFF
V: TRBV4-2
J: TRBJ2-1
size: .
D: .

DNA: TGTGCCTGGAGTGACGGGGGAGGTGAAAAACTGTTTTTT
CDR3: CAWSDGGGEKLFF
V: TRBV30
J: TRBJ1-4
size: .
D: .

DNA: TGCGCCAGCAGCTTACCAGAAATATCCCGGACTAGTCGCTCCTACAATGAGCAGTTCTTC
CDR3: CASSLPEISRTSRSYNEQFF
V: TRBV5-1
J: TRBJ2-1
size: .
D: TRBD2

DNA: TGTGCCAGCAGCTTGGACAGGGAGGATGAGCAGTTCTTC
CDR3: CASSLDREDEQFF
V: TRBV7-2
J: TRBJ2-1
size: .
D: TRBD1

DNA: TGTGCCTGGAGTGAGGGACTCCAATACACAGATACGCAGTATTTT
CDR3: CAWSEGLQYTDTQYF
V: TRBV30
J: TRBJ2-3
size: few
D: .

DNA: TGTGCCAGCAGTGAAAATTACATAAACTATGGCTACACCTTC
CDR3: CASSENYINYGYTF
V: TRBV2
J: TRBJ1-2
size: .
D: .

DNA: TGTGCCAGCAGTTTGCCAGGCACCTACAATGAGCAGTTCTTC
CDR3: CASSLPGTYNEQFF
V: TRBV28
J: TRBJ2-1
size: .
D: .

DNA: TGTGCCAGTAGTATGGGGGACAAACAGTTCTTC
CDR3: CASSMGDKQFF
V: TRBV19
J: TRBJ2-1
size: .
D: .

DNA: TGCAGCGTTGAGTGGGGGCAAAGTGGAAACACCATATATTTT
CDR3: CSVEWGQSGNTIYF
V: TRBV29-1
J: TRBJ1-3
size: few
D: .

DNA: TGTGCCAGCAGACAGGGGTCGTTAAGTCAGCCCCAGCATTTT
CDR3: CASRQGSLSQPQHF
V: TRBV6-5
J: TRBJ1-5
size: .
D: TRBD1

DNA: TGTGCCAGCAGTCCGAAGTACCCCTGGGCAGTTGAGCAGTTCTTC
CDR3: CASSPKYPWAVEQFF
V: TRBV6-5
J: TRBJ2-1
size: .
D: .

DNA: TGTGCCAGCAGTGAAGGGCCGTCCTACGAGCAGTACTTC
CDR3: CASSEGPSYEQYF
V: TRBV6-1
J: TRBJ2-7
size: once
D: .

DNA: TGTGCCAGCAGTTTATCGCCCAGGGCCGATACGCAGTATTTT
CDR3: CASSLSPRADTQYF
V: TRBV27
J: TRBJ2-3
size: few
D: .

DNA: TGTGCCAGCAGTTTCCAGGGTTCACCCCTCCACTTT
CDR3: CASSFQGSPLHF
V: TRBV12-3/TRBV12-4
J: TRBJ1-6
size: .
D: .

DNA: TGTGCCAGCAGCTTGGGACTAGCGGGGGCCTACTACGAGCAGTACTTC
CDR3: CASSLGLAGAYYEQYF
V: TRBV5-4
J: TRBJ2-7
size: few
D: TRBD2

DNA: TGTGCCAGCAGCCGGGGACCGGGGGAGGGTGGCTACACCTTC
CDR3: CASSRGPGEGGYTF
V: TRBV7-3
J: TRBJ1-2
size: few
D: .

DNA: TGTGCCAGCAGTACTTACCCCGGGACTTCGGCCGCTTTCTTT
CDR3: CASSTYPGTSAAFF
V: TRBV28
J: TRBJ1-1
size: .
D: .

DNA: TGTGCCAGCAGTTACTCGACTAGGATGCCAACAGATACGCAGTATTTT
CDR3: CASSYSTRMPTDTQYF
V: TRBV6-2/TRBV6-3
J: TRBJ2-3
size: .
D: .

DNA: TGTGCCTGGAGGCGAGGGAAAATCCTCTCCTACGAGCAGTACTTC
CDR3: CAWRRGKILSYEQYF
V: TRBV30
J: TRBJ2-7
size: .
D: .

DNA: TGTGCCACCCAAGCGGGGGGAACCGGTCAGCCCCAGCATTTT
CDR3: CATQAGGTGQPQHF
V: TRBV2
J: TRBJ1-5
size: few
D: .

DNA: TGTGCCTGGATGAGAAAGACAGGGGGCTTCTCCTATAATTCACCCCTCCACTTT
CDR3: CAWMRKTGGFSYNSPLHF
V: TRBV30
J: TRBJ1-6
size: .
D: TRBD1

DNA: TGCAGTGCTAGTGGGCTAGCGGGGGCCCAAGAGACCCAGTACTTC
CDR3: CSASGLAGAQETQYF
V: TRBV20-1
J: TRBJ2-5
size: .
D: TRBD2

DNA: TGTGCCAGTAGCTACAGGGGAAGTCCTGAAAAACTGTTTTTT
CDR3: CASSYRGSPEKLFF
V: TRBV19
J: TRBJ1-4
size: .
D: TRBD1

DNA: TGTGCCAGCAGCTTAAGGCAGGGGGACACTGAAGCTTTCTTT
CDR3: CASSLRQGDTEAFF
V: TRBV7-9
J: TRBJ1-1
size: .
D: TRBD1

DNA: TGTGCCAGCAGCAGGGGCAGAACCACAGATACGCAGTATTTT
CDR3: CASSRGRTTDTQYF
V: TRBV5-6
J: TRBJ2-3
size: once
D: .

DNA: TGCGCCAGCAGCCAAAACAGGGGTCCTGGAAACACCATATATTTT
CDR3: CASSQNRGPGNTIYF
V: TRBV4-3
J: TRBJ1-3
size: few
D: TRBD1

DNA: TGTGCCAGCAGCTTAGGGCAGGGGCTAGGCTATGGCTACACCTTC
CDR3: CASSLGQGLGYGYTF
V: TRBV7-9
J: TRBJ1-2
size: few
D: .

DNA: TGTGCCAGCAGAAACCCTCAGGGCGGTGAGCAGTTCTTC
CDR3: CASRNPQGGEQFF
V: TRBV6-5
J: TRBJ2-1
size: .
D: .

DNA: TGTGCCAGCTTTAGTCGGTCACCCCTCCACTTT
CDR3: CASFSRSPLHF
V: TRBV6-5
J: TRBJ1-6
size: .
D: .

DNA: TGCGCCAGCAGCTTGGATAGCGGGATCTCAGATACGCAGTATTTT
CDR3: CASSLDSGISDTQYF
V: TRBV5-1
J: TRBJ2-3
size: .
D: TRBD2

DNA: TGCAGTGCGCCCCGGGACTACGAGCAGTACTTC
CDR3: CSAPRDYEQYF
V: TRBV20-1
J: TRBJ2-7
size: .
D: .

DNA: TGTGCCAGCAGCTTAATGGGAGATGAAGCTTTCTTT
CDR3: CASSLMGDEAFF
V: TRBV7-9
J: TRBJ1-1
size: .
D: .

DNA: TGTGCCTGGAGTGTCCCAGGGGCCGAAAATTCACCCCTCCACTTT
CDR3: CAWSVPGAENSPLHF
V: TRBV30
J: TRBJ1-6
size: .
D: .

DNA: TGTGCCAGCAGCTTAGTTGGACACCTTAACTATGGCTACACCTTC
CDR3: CASSLVGHLNYGYTF
V: TRBV13
J: TRBJ1-2
size: .
D: .

DNA: TGCGCCAGCAGCCGCGGGACTAGCGGGCTGACATCCTACGAGCAGTACTTC
CDR3: CASSRGTSGLTSYEQYF
V: TRBV5-1
J: TRBJ2-7
size: .
D: TRBD2

DNA: TGTGCCAGCACATCGAGGACAGGGTTCGAGCAGTACTTC
CDR3: CASTSRTGFEQYF
V: TRBV12-3/TRBV12-4
J: TRBJ2-7
size: once
D: TRBD1

DNA: TGTGCCAGCAGCTTGGGCCTAGCGGCCGACAATGAGCAGTTCTTC
CDR3: CASSLGLAADNEQFF
V: TRBV11-3
J: TRBJ2-1
size: .
D: TRBD2

DNA: TGTGCCAGCAGCTACTCCGGGACTAGCGGAGATGAGCAGTTCTTC
CDR3: CASSYSGTSGDEQFF
V: TRBV11-2
J: TRBJ2-1
size: .
D: TRBD2

DNA: TGTGCCAGCAGCCTCCGGCAACGGGGAGATACGCAGTATTTT
CDR3: CASSLRQRGDTQYF
V: TRBV7-3
J: TRBJ2-3
size: .
D: .

DNA: TGTGCCAGCAGCTCAGGGGGCTGCCTGACTAGCGGACCCTACGAGCAGTACTTC
CDR3: CASSSGGCLTSGPYEQYF
V: TRBV11-3
J: TRBJ2-7
size: .
D: .

DNA: TGCGCCAGCAGCCCGGGACAGGGGGCTGGAAACACCATATATTTT
CDR3: CASSPGQGAGNTIYF
V: TRBV5-1
J: TRBJ1-3
size: .
D: TRBD1

DNA: TGCGCCAGCAGCCAAGCCGGGACTAGCGGTTCCACAGATACGCAGTATTTT
CDR3: CASSQAGTSGSTDTQYF
V: TRBV5-1
J: TRBJ2-3
size: .
D: TRBD2

DNA: TGTGCCTGTGGGGCCGCAGAGGTCTACGAGCAGTACTTC
CDR3: CACGAAEVYEQYF
V: TRBV28
J: TRBJ2-7
size: few
D: .

DNA: TGTGCCAGCAGCCGGGAGAACTATGGCTACACCTTC
CDR3: CASSRENYGYTF
V: TRBV7-9
J: TRBJ1-2
size: .
D: .

DNA: TGCGCCAGCAGCCATTCCGGGACAGGGACCTCACCCCTCCACTTT
CDR3: CASSHSGTGTSPLHF
V: TRBV4-1
J: TRBJ1-6
size: .
D: TRBD1

DNA: TGTGCCACCAGCAGAGATGGGGGCTCAGATACGCAGTATTTT
CDR3: CATSRDGGSDTQYF
V: TRBV15
J: TRBJ2-3
size: .
D: .

DNA: TGTGCCAGCAGCCGGACAGGGAATGAAAAACTGTTTTTT
CDR3: CASSRTGNEKLFF
V: TRBV7-3
J: TRBJ1-4
size: once
D: TRBD1

DNA: TGCAGCGTTGCAGACGGCACAGATACGCAGTATTTT
CDR3: CSVADGTDTQYF
V: TRBV29-1
J: TRBJ2-3
size: .
D: .

DNA: TGTGCCAGCAGCTATACTAGCGGGTTCAATGAGCAGTTCTTC
CDR3: CASSYTSGFNEQFF
V: TRBV7-8
J: TRBJ2-1
size: .
D: TRBD2

DNA: TGCAGTGCTAGACTAGATACGCAGTATTTT
CDR3: CSARLDTQYF
V: TRBV20-1
J: TRBJ2-3
size: .
D: .

DNA: TGCGCCAGCAGCCAAGGATATAGGCAGGGATTCACTGAAGCTTTCTTT
CDR3: CASSQGYRQGFTEAFF
V: TRBV4-1
J: TRBJ1-1
size: .
D: .